This T cell receptor (beta chain) was captured in a study of shared clonotypes between healthy human individuals. Whole-study results and caveats: For naive CD4 cells, approximately 5% of clonotypes were shared across a few donors.

V shed 4 bases and J 7 bases; nucleotides not matched to a gene: 9. The CDR3 is 17 residues long. Looked up from germline, CDR1 is SGDLS and CDR2 is YYNGEE. This clone was observed a few times. Its antigen remains unidentified. Repertoires were generated with immunoSEQ multiplex PCR, while TCRdb's copy carries only in-frame clones and drops some. The sample carries 850,000 to 1,200,000 clones, roughly 80% recorded once. The receptor comes from a man between 18 and 29 years old in good health. The V call is TRBV9, the J call TRBJ2-1; 15 nucleotides line up with TRBD2. The sequenced sample consisted of memory CD4+ T cells sorted from blood. Subset meaning: CD45RA-negative fraction. The CDR3 sequence: CASSKGLAGGPRNEQFF. For the CDR3, the DNA is TGTGCCAGCAGCAAAGGACTAGCGGGGGGGCCGAGGAATGAGCAGTTCTTC.